The source of this T cell receptor (beta chain) is a study of blood T cell repertoires in COVID-19. Study summary: The United States, Italy and Spain supplied acute and convalescent COVID-19 samples.

The germline V gene encodes CDR1 SGHDN and CDR2 FVKESK. V gave up 2 bases and J gave up 3 bases; unmatched junction bases: 5. The CDR3 contains 15 residues. Original handling: Nucleated cell number was recorded as an estimate derived from reference gene primer amplification. Here immunoSEQ multiplex PCR was the method, and the copy in TCRdb shows in-frame clones only, minus some. V, J and clone size reflect that table, while D and trimming were determined from the DNA. This sample yields under 95,000 clones, of which roughly 88% are seen a single time; over 35% belongs to the top ten. V is TRBV14 and J is TRBJ1-2; TRBD1 aligns across 8 bases. The sequencing sample was made of peripheral blood. The receptor comes from a human donor in a cohort sampled during active COVID-19. The CDR3 spells CASSQSQGAYYGYTF. CDR3 sequence (DNA): TGTGCCAGCAGCCAATCCCAGGGGGCCTACTATGGCTACACCTTC.